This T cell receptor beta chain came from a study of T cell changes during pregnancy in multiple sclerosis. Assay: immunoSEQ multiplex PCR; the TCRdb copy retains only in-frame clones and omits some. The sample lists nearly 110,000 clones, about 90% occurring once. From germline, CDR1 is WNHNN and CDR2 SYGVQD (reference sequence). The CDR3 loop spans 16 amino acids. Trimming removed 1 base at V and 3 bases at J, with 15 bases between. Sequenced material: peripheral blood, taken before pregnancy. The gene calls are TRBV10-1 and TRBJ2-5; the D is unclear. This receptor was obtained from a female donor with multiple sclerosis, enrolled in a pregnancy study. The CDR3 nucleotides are TGCGCCAGCAGTGAGTACCCCAGGCCTACAGAAGAGACCCAGTACTTC. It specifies CASSEYPRPTEETQYF.